The source of this T cell receptor (beta chain) is a study of blood T cells in healthy people across ages. Then a second PCR, running about 6 to 12 cycles, was carried out with a sample-barcoded 5' primer and a J-beta primer mix. Each of the samples gave a minimum of 2.5 million paired-end reads that contained CDR3. TCRdb re-analysed the 5' RACE reads in MiXCR, keeping a single row per CDR3 protein. The sample contains around 870,000 distinct CDR3 sequences, less than 35% of which appear only once. Germline values: CDR1 SGHRS, CDR2 YFSETQ. Germline trimming cut 4 bases from V and 2 bases from J; bases unmatched to any gene: 9. CDR3 length: 16 amino acids.

Material: blood. The receptor's source is an elderly woman in good health. The rearrangement links TRBV5-1 to TRBJ2-3; 8 nucleotides align to TRBD2. Here the CDR3 reads CASSPFGGAITDTQYF. The CDR3 DNA follows: TGCGCCAGCAGCCCCTTCGGGGGGGCCATCACAGATACGCAGTATTTT.